This TCR beta chain was identified during a study of blood T cell repertoires in COVID-19. Method: immunoSEQ multiplex PCR; TCRdb's copy keeps in-frame clones and lacks some. Here the sample spans over 150,000 clones, around 79% being singletons. This clone was recorded only once. The CDR3 is 13 residues long. V lost 5 bases to trimming and J lost 6 bases, with 11 bases between them. Sequences were obtained from peripheral blood. The clonotype was recovered from a woman between 70 and 85 years old with acute or convalescent COVID-19. The rearrangement joins TRBV12-3 or TRBV12-4 to TRBJ1-5; D remains unclear. This CDR3 is CASSLNAGQPQHF. DNA of the CDR3: TGTGCCAGCAGTCTGAATGCCGGTCAGCCCCAGCATTTT.